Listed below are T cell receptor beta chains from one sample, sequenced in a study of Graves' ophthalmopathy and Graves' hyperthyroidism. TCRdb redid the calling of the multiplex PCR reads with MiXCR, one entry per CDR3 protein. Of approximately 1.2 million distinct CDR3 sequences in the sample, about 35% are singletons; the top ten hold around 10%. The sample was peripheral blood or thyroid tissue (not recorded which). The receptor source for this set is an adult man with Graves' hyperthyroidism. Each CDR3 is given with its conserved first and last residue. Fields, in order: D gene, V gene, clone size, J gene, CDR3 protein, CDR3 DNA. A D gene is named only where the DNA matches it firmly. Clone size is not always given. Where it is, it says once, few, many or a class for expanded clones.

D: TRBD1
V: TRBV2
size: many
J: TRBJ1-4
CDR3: CASRAGTATNEKLFF
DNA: TGTGCCAGCAGGGCCGGGACAGCAACTAATGAAAAACTGTTTTTT

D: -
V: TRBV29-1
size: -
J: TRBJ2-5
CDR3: CSVEDRGSIATQYF
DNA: TGCAGCGTTGAAGATCGGGGAAGTATTGCGACCCAGTACTTC

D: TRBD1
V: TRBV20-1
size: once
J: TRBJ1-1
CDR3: CSARDFGTGSGLNTEAFF
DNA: TGCAGTGCTAGAGATTTCGGGACAGGCTCGGGGTTGAACACTGAAGCTTTCTTT

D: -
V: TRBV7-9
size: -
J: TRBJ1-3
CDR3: CASSPTGRSDGNTIYF
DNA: TGTGCCAGCAGCCCTACAGGGAGGTCTGATGGAAACACCATATATTTT

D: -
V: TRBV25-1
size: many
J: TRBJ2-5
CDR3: CASSEMLETQYF
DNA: TGTGCCAGCAGTGAAATGCTTGAGACCCAGTACTTC

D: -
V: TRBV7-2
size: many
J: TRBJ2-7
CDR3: CASSLADTTSEQYF
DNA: TGTGCCAGCAGCTTAGCAGATACGACTTCGGAGCAGTACTTC

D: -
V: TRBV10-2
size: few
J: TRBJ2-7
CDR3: CASSEPSFRTDEQYF
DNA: TGCGCCAGCAGTGAGCCGAGCTTCAGGACCGACGAGCAGTACTTC

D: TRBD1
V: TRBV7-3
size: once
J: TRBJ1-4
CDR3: CASGLNSDREMEKLFF
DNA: TGTGCCAGCGGACTCAATAGTGACAGGGAAATGGAAAAACTGTTTTTT

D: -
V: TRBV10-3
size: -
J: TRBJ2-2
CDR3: CASSTPRGGNTGELLF
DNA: TGTGCCAGCAGTACCCCGAGGGGGGGGAACACCGGGGAGCTGCTTTTT

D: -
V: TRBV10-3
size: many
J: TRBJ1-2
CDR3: CAISESEGGYTF
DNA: TGTGCCATCAGTGAGTCCGAAGGCGGCTACACCTTC

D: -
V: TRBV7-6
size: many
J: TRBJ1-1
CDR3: CASSFSSGGAAEAFF
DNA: TGTGCCAGCAGCTTCAGCTCGGGGGGAGCGGCTGAAGCTTTCTTT

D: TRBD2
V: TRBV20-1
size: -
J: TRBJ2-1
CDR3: CSARLWVAGGHHNEQFF
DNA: TGCAGTGCTAGACTTTGGGTAGCGGGAGGCCACCACAATGAGCAGTTCTTC

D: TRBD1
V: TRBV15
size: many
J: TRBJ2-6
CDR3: CATSSDRAGANVLTF
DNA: TGTGCCACCAGCTCCGACAGGGCTGGGGCCAACGTCCTGACTTTC

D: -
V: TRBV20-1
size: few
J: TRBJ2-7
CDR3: CSAPEELGSEQYF
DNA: TGCAGTGCACCGGAAGAATTAGGGTCCGAGCAGTACTTC

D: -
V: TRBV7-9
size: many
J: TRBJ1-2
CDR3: CASSLAGVYGYTF
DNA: TGTGCCAGCAGCTTAGCTGGGGTCTATGGCTACACCTTC

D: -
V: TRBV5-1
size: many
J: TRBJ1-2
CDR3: CASSLDWQLVGYGYTF
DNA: TGCGCCAGCAGCTTGGACTGGCAACTTGTAGGCTATGGCTACACCTTC

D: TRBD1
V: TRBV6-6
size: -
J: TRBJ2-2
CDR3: CASSYGGTGNTGELFF
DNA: TGTGCCAGCAGTTACGGGGGGACAGGAAACACCGGGGAGCTGTTTTTT

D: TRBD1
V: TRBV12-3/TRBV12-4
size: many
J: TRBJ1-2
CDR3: CASSRGQGALSGYTF
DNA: TGTGCCAGCAGCCGTGGACAGGGTGCTCTGAGTGGCTACACCTTC

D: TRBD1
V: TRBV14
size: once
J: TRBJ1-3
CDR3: CASSQTGLGGANSGNTIYF
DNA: TGTGCCAGCAGCCAGACAGGGCTTGGGGGGGCCAACTCTGGAAACACCATATATTTT

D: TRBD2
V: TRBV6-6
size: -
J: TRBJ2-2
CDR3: CASNRRAGGTGELFF
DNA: TGTGCCAGCAATCGTCGAGCGGGGGGAACCGGGGAGCTGTTTTTT

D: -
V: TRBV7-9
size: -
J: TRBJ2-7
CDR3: CASSLTEELYEQYF
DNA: TGTGCCAGCAGCTTGACGGAAGAACTCTACGAGCAGTACTTC

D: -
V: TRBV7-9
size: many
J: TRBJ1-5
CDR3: CASSPLESNQPQHF
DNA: TGTGCCAGCAGCCCGTTGGAAAGCAATCAGCCCCAGCATTTT